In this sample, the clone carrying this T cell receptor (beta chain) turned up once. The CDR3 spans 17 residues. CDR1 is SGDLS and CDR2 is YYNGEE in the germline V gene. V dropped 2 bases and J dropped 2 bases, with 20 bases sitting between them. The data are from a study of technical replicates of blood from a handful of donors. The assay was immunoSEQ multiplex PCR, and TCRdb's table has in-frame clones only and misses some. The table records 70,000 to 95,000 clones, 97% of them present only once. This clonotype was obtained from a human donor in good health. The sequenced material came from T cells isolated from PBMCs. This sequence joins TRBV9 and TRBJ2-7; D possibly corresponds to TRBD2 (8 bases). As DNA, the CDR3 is TGTGCCAGCAGCGTGGGGACAGCCGGGAGGGGCACCTACGAGCAGTACTTC. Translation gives CASSVGTAGRGTYEQYF.